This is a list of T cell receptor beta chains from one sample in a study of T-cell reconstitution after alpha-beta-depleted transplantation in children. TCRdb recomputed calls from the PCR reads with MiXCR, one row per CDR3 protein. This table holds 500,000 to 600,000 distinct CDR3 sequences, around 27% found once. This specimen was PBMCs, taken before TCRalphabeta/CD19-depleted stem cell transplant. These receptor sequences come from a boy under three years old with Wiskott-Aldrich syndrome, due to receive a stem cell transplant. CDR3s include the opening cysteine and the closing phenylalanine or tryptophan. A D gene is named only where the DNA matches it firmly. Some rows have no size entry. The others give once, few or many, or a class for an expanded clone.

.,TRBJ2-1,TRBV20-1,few,TGCAGTGCTAGTGCTCGGCTTCAGGCAGACTACAATGAGCAGTTCTTC,CSASARLQADYNEQFF
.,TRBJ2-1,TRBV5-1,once,TGCGCCAGCAGCTTGGGTTCGGGGATGACCTACAATGAGCAGTTCTTC,CASSLGSGMTYNEQFF
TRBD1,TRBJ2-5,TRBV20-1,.,TGCAGTGCTGGACAGGGTGTTGGGCGGGAAGGCGAGACCCAGTACTTC,CSAGQGVGREGETQYF
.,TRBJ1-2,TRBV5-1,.,TGCGCCAGCAGCCCAGGGACTTATACTAACTATGGCTACACCTTC,CASSPGTYTNYGYTF
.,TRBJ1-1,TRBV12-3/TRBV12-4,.,TGTGCCAGCAGTTTAGAGGGGGGGTCCGCGTACACTGAAGCTTTCTTT,CASSLEGGSAYTEAFF
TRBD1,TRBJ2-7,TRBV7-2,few,TGTGCCAGCAGCCAAGGACAGGCCCACGAGCAGTACTTC,CASSQGQAHEQYF
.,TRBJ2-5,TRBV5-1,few,TGCGCCAGCAGACGCACGGGAAGCCAAGAGACCCAGTACTTC,CASRRTGSQETQYF
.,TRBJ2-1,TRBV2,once,TGTGCCAGCGGCTCTCTTGAGCAGTTCTTC,CASGSLEQFF
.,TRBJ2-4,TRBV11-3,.,TGTGCCAGCAGCTTGGGTGTAAGGGACATTCAGTACTTC,CASSLGVRDIQYF
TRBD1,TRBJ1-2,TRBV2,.,TGTGCCACCATCGACAGGGTTAACTATGGCTACACCTTC,CATIDRVNYGYTF
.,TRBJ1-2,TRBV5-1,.,TGCGCCAGCAGCTTTATTGAGGGGAACTATGGCTACACCTTC,CASSFIEGNYGYTF
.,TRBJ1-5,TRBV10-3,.,TGTGCCATCAGTGAGGTGGCAGGAGGTGATCAGCCCCAGCATTTT,CAISEVAGGDQPQHF
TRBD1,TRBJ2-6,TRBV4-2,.,TGTGCCAGCAGCCAAGACCAACAGGGGGCAGGAGGGGCCAACGTCCTGACTTTC,CASSQDQQGAGGANVLTF
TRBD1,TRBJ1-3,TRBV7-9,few,TGTGCCAGCAGCCCGGACAGGGGGATAGACACCATATATTTT,CASSPDRGIDTIYF
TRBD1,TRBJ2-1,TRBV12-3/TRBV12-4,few,TGTGCCAGCAGCCCACTACCGGGACAGGGGGCTGGTGAGCAGTTCTTC,CASSPLPGQGAGEQFF
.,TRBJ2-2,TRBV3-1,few,TGTGCCAGCAGCCAGGGACAAAACACCGGGGAGCTGTTTTTT,CASSQGQNTGELFF
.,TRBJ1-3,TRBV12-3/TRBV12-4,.,TGTGCCAGCAGTCCTAGAAACACCATATATTTT,CASSPRNTIYF
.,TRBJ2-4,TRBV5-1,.,TGCGCCAGCAGCTTGCGTGGGGGGCCGACGGACATTCAGTACTTC,CASSLRGGPTDIQYF
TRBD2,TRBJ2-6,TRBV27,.,TGTGCCAGCAGTTTAGCTAGCGGGATCTCTGGGGCCAACGTCCTGACTTTC,CASSLASGISGANVLTF
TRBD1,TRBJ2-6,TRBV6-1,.,TGTGCCAGCCGCCGGGACAGGTTGGGCTCTGGGGCCAACGTCCTGACTTTC,CASRRDRLGSGANVLTF
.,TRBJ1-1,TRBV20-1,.,TGCAGTGCTTACCTCCGGGGCACTGAAGCTTTCTTT,CSAYLRGTEAFF
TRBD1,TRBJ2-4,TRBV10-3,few,TGTGCCATCAGTGACCCTGGACAGGGTACCTCTCTGGCCAAAAACATTCAGTACTTC,CAISDPGQGTSLAKNIQYF
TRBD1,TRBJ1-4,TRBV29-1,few,TGCAGCGTTGCGGGCACAGGGACAGATGAAAAACTGTTTTTT,CSVAGTGTDEKLFF
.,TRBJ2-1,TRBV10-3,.,TGTGCCATCGGGGACTCCGGCGAGCAGTTCTTC,CAIGDSGEQFF
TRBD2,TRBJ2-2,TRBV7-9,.,TGTGCCAGCAGCTTAGCCCCACTAGCGGGAGACACCGGGGAGCTGTTTTTT,CASSLAPLAGDTGELFF
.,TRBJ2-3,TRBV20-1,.,TGCAGTGCTAGTACGTCAGCCAGCACAGATACGCAGTATTTT,CSASTSASTDTQYF
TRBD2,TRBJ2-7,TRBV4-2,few,TGTGCCAGCAGCCGTAGCGGGAGGGTCCTCTCCGAGCAGTACTTC,CASSRSGRVLSEQYF
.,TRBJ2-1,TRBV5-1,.,TGCGCCAGCAGCTTGGTATCCCCGGGACATCTCTTCTTC,CASSLVSPGHLFF
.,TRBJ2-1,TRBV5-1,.,TGCGCCAGCTTCCGGGACCAATACAATGAGCAGTTCTTC,CASFRDQYNEQFF
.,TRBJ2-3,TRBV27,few,TGTGCCAGCACCCCCGGAAGGAAGGCGGTAGATACGCAGTATTTT,CASTPGRKAVDTQYF
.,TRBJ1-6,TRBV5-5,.,TGTGCCAGCAGCTACCATACCCCAGGCGAGGGTTCACCCCTCCACTTT,CASSYHTPGEGSPLHF
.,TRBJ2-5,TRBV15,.,TGTGCCACCAGGATATTCCTCGAGGGGGAGACCCAGTACTTC,CATRIFLEGETQYF
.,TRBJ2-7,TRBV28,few,TGTGCCAGCAGGTACAGGTACGAGCAGTACTTC,CASRYRYEQYF
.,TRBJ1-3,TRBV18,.,TGTGCCAGCTCACCATCGGTGATCTCTGGAAACACCATATATTTT,CASSPSVISGNTIYF
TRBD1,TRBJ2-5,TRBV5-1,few,TGCGCCAGCAGCTTCCGGGACAGCCAAGAGACCCAGTACTTC,CASSFRDSQETQYF
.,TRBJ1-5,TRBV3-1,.,TGTGCCAGCAGCCAAGGCTGGACATCCTGGGAACAGCCCCAGCATTTT,CASSQGWTSWEQPQHF
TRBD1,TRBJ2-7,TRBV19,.,TGTGCCAGTAGAGTCAAAGGGGGACAGGGAGCCTACGAGCAGTACTTC,CASRVKGGQGAYEQYF
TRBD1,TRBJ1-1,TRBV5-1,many,TGCGCCAGCAGCACCCCGGGACAGGTTACGAACACTGAAGCTTTCTTT,CASSTPGQVTNTEAFF
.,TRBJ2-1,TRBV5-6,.,TGTGCCAGCAGCTTAGGTAAGCAGCTAGCCGCCCTTAGGATTGATGAGCAGTTCTTC,CASSLGKQLAALRIDEQFF
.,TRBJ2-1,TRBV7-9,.,TGTGCCAGCAGCTTTCAGTTCTTC,CASSFQFF
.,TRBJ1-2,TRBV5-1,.,TGCGCCAGCAGCAAGTCAGCTGGTAACTATGGCTACACCTTC,CASSKSAGNYGYTF
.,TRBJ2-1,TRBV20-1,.,TGCAGTGCTCATGACGACTCCTACAATGAGCAGTTCTTC,CSAHDDSYNEQFF
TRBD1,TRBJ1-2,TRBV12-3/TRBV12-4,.,TGTGCCAGCAGCCGAAACAGGGGGCGCGATGGCTACACCTTC,CASSRNRGRDGYTF
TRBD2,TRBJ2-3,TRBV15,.,TGTGCCACCAGCAGAGAAGGACTAGCGGAAGATACGCAGTATTTT,CATSREGLAEDTQYF
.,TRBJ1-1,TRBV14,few,TGTGCCAGCAGCCAAGATCGGGGGATGGTGGACACTGAAGCTTTCTTT,CASSQDRGMVDTEAFF
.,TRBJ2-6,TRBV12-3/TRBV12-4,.,TGTGCCAGCAGTTTTCCACAAGGTTATATCTCTGGGGCGGCCAACGTCCTGACTTTC,CASSFPQGYISGAANVLTF
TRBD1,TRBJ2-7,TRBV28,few,TGTGCCAGCAGTGACAGGGATTACGAGCAGTACTTC,CASSDRDYEQYF
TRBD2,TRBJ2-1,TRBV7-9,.,TGTGCCAGCAGCTTACGGAAGCGGGAACGCTCCTACAATGAGCAGTTCTTC,CASSLRKRERSYNEQFF
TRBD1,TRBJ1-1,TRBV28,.,TGTGCCAGCCCCAGGACAGGGGGAAACGTGGACACTGAAGCTTTCTTT,CASPRTGGNVDTEAFF
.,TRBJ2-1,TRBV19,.,TGTGCCACTAAACAGTACTTCACCTCCTACAATGAGCAGTTCTTC,CATKQYFTSYNEQFF
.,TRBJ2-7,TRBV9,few,TGTGCCAGCAGCACCCAACAGGGAAACGAGCAGTACTTC,CASSTQQGNEQYF